Listed here are 7 T cell receptor beta chains from one sample, sequenced in a study of graft-versus-host responses after intestinal transplantation. Their cognate antigens are unknown. The data were produced by immunoSEQ multiplex PCR, yet TCRdb's version contains in-frame clones alone and is incomplete. Counted here are 130,000 or so clones, 92% occurring once; the ten biggest clones make up around 0.2%. Source: unstimulated CD4+ T cells sorted from spleen or lymph node cells, taken before intestinal transplant. The source is a human donor who received an intestinal transplant.

This chain uses TRBV7-2 with TRBJ2-5; TRBD2 aligns across 9 bases. Germline loops: CDR1 SGHTA, CDR2 FQGNSA. The CDR3 covers 15 residues. J gave up 4 bases and V 6 bases, and 9 bases lay outside the gene matches. CDR3 DNA sequence: TGTGCCAGCAGACCACGACTAGCGGTGGGAGAGACCCAGTACTTC. This encodes CASRPRLAVGETQYF.

This clone was observed a single time. The genes are TRBV27 and TRBJ2-3; D may be TRBD2 (6 bases). The CDR3 length is 17 residues. Germline CDR1 reads MNHEY; CDR2 reads SMNVEV (reference sequence). Trimming shortened V by 7 bases and J by 6 bases, and 26 bases separated the two germline ends. The CDR3 sequence: CASKESLAGPGRDTQYF. The CDR3 nucleotides read TGTGCCAGCAAGGAAAGCCTGGCGGGACCAGGGAGGGATACGCAGTATTTT.

The V gene is TRBV28, the J gene TRBJ1-3, with D hard to call. Germline V CDR1 and CDR2: MDHEN, SYDVKM. V gave up 4 bases and J gave up 0 bases, with 22 bases separating them. There are 19 residues in the CDR3. The CDR3 DNA sequence: TGTGCCAGCAGTTCCGTGCCGGGAGGCAAACCTAGCTCTGGAAACACCATATATTTT. Residues: CASSSVPGGKPSSGNTIYF.

This chain links TRBV19 with TRBJ2-1; D is unresolved. This CDR3 region has 14 residues. Trimming took off 5 bases at V and 5 bases at J, with 13 bases between the two ends. Looked up from germline, CDR1 is LNHDA and CDR2 is SQIVND (reference sequence). CDR3 bases: TGTGCCAGTAGTCCACCCCCGATAGACAATGAGCAGTTCTTC. It is translated as CASSPPPIDNEQFF.

The chain is built from TRBV25-1 and TRBJ2-3; D gene ambiguous. CDR1 and CDR2 (germline): MGHDK, SYGVNS. There are 16 residues in the CDR3. V lost 0 bases to trimming and J lost 4 bases, with 14 bases between them. CDR3 sequence (DNA): TGTGCCAGCAGTGAATATAGGTCTGAAGCCTCAGATACGCAGTATTTT. The encoded protein is CASSEYRSEASDTQYF.

This chain uses TRBV29-1 with TRBJ2-1; TRBD2 agrees at 7 bases. In germline, CDR1 is SQVTM, CDR2 ANQGSEA. V trimming: 7 bases; J trimming: 6 bases; junction bases outside the gene matches: 6. The CDR3 covers 12 residues. CDR3 sequence reads: CSGGSWGNEQFF. The CDR3 coding sequence is TGCAGCGGCGGGAGTTGGGGCAATGAGCAGTTCTTC.

The chain couples TRBV7-2 to TRBJ1-5; D gene ambiguous. Between the trimmed V and J ends, which lost 5 bases and 0 bases, there was a span of 5 bases. Germline V gene sequence: CDR1 SGHTA, CDR2 FQGNSA. The CDR3 contains 13 residues. The CDR3 DNA follows: TGTGCCAGCAGCCCGGTTAGCAATCAGCCCCAGCATTTT. Residues: CASSPVSNQPQHF. Looking up the rest from reference TRBV7-2 and TRBJ1-5 gives the full variable domain: GAGVSQSPSNKVTEKGKDVELRCDPISGHTALYWYRQSLGQGLEFLIYFQGNSAPDKSGLPSDRFSAERTGGSVSTLTIQRTQQEDSAVYLCASSPVSNQPQHFGDGTRLSIL.